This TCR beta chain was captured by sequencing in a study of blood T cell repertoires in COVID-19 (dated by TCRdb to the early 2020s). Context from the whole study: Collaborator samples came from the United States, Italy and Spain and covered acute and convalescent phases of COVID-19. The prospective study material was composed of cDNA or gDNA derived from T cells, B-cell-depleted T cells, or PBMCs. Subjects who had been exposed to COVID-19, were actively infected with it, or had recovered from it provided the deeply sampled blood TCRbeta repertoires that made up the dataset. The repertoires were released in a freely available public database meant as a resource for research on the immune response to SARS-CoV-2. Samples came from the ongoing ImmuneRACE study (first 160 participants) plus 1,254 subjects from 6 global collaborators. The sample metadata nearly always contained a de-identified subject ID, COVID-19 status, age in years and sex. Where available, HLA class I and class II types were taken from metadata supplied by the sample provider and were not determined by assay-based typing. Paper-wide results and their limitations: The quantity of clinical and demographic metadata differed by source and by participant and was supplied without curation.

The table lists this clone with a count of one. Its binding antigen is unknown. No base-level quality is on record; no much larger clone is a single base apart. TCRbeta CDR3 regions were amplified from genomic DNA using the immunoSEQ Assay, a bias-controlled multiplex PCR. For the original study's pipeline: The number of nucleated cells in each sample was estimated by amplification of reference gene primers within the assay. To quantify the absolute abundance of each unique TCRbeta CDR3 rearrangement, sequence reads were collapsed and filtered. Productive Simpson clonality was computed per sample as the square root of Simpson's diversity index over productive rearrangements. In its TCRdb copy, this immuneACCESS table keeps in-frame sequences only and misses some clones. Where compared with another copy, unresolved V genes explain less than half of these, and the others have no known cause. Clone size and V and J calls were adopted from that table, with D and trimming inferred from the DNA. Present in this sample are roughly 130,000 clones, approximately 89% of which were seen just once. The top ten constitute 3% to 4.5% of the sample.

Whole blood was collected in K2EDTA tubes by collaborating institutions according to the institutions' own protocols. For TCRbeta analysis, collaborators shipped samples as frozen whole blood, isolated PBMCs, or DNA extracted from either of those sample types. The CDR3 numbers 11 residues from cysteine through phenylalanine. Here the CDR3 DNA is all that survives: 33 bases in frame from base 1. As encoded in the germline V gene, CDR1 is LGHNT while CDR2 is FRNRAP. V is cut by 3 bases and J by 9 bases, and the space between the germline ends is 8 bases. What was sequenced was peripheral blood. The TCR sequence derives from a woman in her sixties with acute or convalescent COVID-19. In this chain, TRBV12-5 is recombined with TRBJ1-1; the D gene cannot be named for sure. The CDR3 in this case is CASGLEEKAFF. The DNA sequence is TGTGCTAGTGGTTTAGAGGAGAAAGCTTTCTTT.